This entry lists 2 T cell receptor beta chains sequenced from one sample in a study of vaccination and CD4 T cells after COVID-19. Cultured CD4+ T cell DNA was sequenced using the Oncomine TCR Beta short-read assay. TCRdb passed the PCR reads through MiXCR, listing each CDR3 protein once. The table shows 8,500 to 14,000 distinct CDR3 sequences, with 55% to 60% occurring only once. Treatment noted: roughly 10-day PBMC culture with coronavirus spike peptide pools or control peptides (ViraFEST assay). These receptors' targets are unknown. The sequenced material came from CD4+ T cells from blood, cultured in vitro. These receptors came from a human donor who had recovered from COVID-19.

V usage is TRBV7-2 and J usage is TRBJ2-2, with a tentative D call TRBD2 (5 bases). Trimming cost V 5 bases and J 3 bases, with 19 bases left between them. The germline gives CDR1 SGHTA, CDR2 FQGNSA. The CDR3 is made up of 17 amino acids. CDR3 coding DNA: TGTGCCAGCAGCCCTAGGCTGGTCGGGGTCTACACCGGGGAGCTGTTTTTT. This encodes CASSPRLVGVYTGELFF.

This chain joins TRBV24-1 and TRBJ2-3; D is possibly TRBD1 (7 bases). V lost 4 bases and J lost 0, with 13 bases in between. The germline V gene encodes CDR1 KGHDR and CDR2 SFDVKD. The CDR3 has 16 residues. This CDR3 reads CATSDRGDSSTDTQYF. In DNA form, the CDR3 reads TGTGCCACCAGTGACCGCGGGGACAGCAGCACAGATACGCAGTATTTT.